This T cell receptor (beta chain) was sequenced for a study of T cells in localized non-small cell lung cancer. Germline V gives CDR1 WSHSY, CDR2 SAAADI. The CDR3 spans 13 residues. V gave up 1 base and J gave up 5 bases, with 6 bases separating them. TCRdb's table, derived via immunoSEQ multiplex PCR, lists solely in-frame clones and lacks some. The sample contains about 77,000 clones, approximately 90% of which appear only once. V and J are TRBV10-2 and TRBJ1-5; D is unresolved. This sequence was found in a woman aged 35-75 years with stage I squamous cell lung carcinoma. The starting material was peripheral blood, obtained before any cancer treatment. The CDR3 DNA reads TGCGCCAGCAGTGAGTTAGGGTATCAGCCCCAGCATTTT. Its protein is CASSELGYQPQHF.